This is a list of T cell receptor beta chains from one sample in a study of radiation and T cells in renal cell carcinoma. Method: immunoSEQ multiplex PCR; TCRdb's copy keeps in-frame clones and lacks some. The sample holds 150,000 or so clones, less than 90% seen once. Material: blood, obtained from a patient whose treatment included radiotherapy and nephrectomy. The receptors derive from a woman in her fifties or sixties with renal cell carcinoma. Both conserved end residues are part of each CDR3. Fields, in order: V gene, J gene, D gene, CDR3 length, clone size, CDR3 DNA, CDR3 protein. A D gene is named only where the DNA matches it firmly. Clone size is shown for a subset of rows, as once, few, many or a class of expanded clone.

V: TRBV2
J: TRBJ1-5
D: NA
length: 15
size: NA
DNA: TGTGCCAGCAGTGTATACGGAGAAGCTCATCAGCCCCAGCATTTT
CDR3: CASSVYGEAHQPQHF

V: TRBV19
J: TRBJ2-5
D: TRBD2
length: 15
size: NA
DNA: TGTGCCAGTAGCCCTGGGAATAGCGGGAGTCAGACCCAGTACTTC
CDR3: CASSPGNSGSQTQYF

V: TRBV4-1
J: TRBJ1-1
D: NA
length: 17
size: NA
DNA: TGCGCCAGCAGTTCCCTGGCCCTCGGCAGGGGAGCCACTGAAGCTTTCTTT
CDR3: CASSSLALGRGATEAFF

V: TRBV7-2
J: TRBJ2-1
D: NA
length: 13
size: NA
DNA: TGTGCCAGCAGCTTCCCCGGGAACGGTGAGCAGTTCTTC
CDR3: CASSFPGNGEQFF

V: TRBV6-1
J: TRBJ1-5
D: TRBD1
length: 13
size: NA
DNA: TGTGCCAGCACCGGGACAGGTAATCAGCCCCAGCATTTT
CDR3: CASTGTGNQPQHF

V: TRBV7-2
J: TRBJ2-7
D: NA
length: 16
size: NA
DNA: TGTGCCAGCAGCCATAGGAGTAAAACAGGACGATCCGAGCAGTACTTC
CDR3: CASSHRSKTGRSEQYF

V: TRBV7-2
J: TRBJ2-7
D: TRBD2
length: 18
size: NA
DNA: TGTGCCAGCAGCTTAGGGACTAGCGGGAGTTTGGGACCCTACGAGCAGTACTTC
CDR3: CASSLGTSGSLGPYEQYF

V: TRBV5-1
J: TRBJ1-2
D: TRBD1
length: 15
size: NA
DNA: TGCGCCAGCAGCTTGACAGGGGGTCCCACCTATGGCTACACCTTC
CDR3: CASSLTGGPTYGYTF

V: TRBV7-6
J: TRBJ1-4
D: TRBD1
length: 14
size: few
DNA: TGTGCCAGCACCCCCGGGACAGGCATTGAAAAACTGTTTTTT
CDR3: CASTPGTGIEKLFF

V: TRBV27
J: TRBJ2-2
D: NA
length: 14
size: few
DNA: TGTGCCAGCAGCAGGACCGCGAACACCGGGGAGCTGTTTTTT
CDR3: CASSRTANTGELFF

V: TRBV7-9
J: TRBJ2-1
D: TRBD2
length: 18
size: few
DNA: TGTGCCAGCAGCCCGTCTCTTGGCCGGGGGGGTACCTACAATGAGCAGTTCTTC
CDR3: CASSPSLGRGGTYNEQFF

V: TRBV28
J: TRBJ2-7
D: NA
length: 15
size: NA
DNA: TGTGCCAGCACTCCAACCGGGACCGGTTACTACGAGCAGTACTTC
CDR3: CASTPTGTGYYEQYF

V: TRBV5-4
J: TRBJ2-7
D: NA
length: 14
size: NA
DNA: TGTGCCAGCAGCTTGCGGGGGCGCTCCTACGAGCAGTACTTC
CDR3: CASSLRGRSYEQYF

V: TRBV30
J: TRBJ1-5
D: NA
length: 15
size: once
DNA: TGTGCCTGGGCCCAGGACAGCGGGCGCAATCAGCCCCAGCATTTT
CDR3: CAWAQDSGRNQPQHF

V: TRBV29-1
J: TRBJ2-7
D: NA
length: 13
size: NA
DNA: TGCAGCACCCGTAGGGGGGCGCGTTCCGAGCAGTACTTC
CDR3: CSTRRGARSEQYF

V: TRBV5-1
J: TRBJ2-7
D: NA
length: 15
size: NA
DNA: TGCGCCAGCAGCCGCTTTGCGACTCCCTCCGAGGAGCAGTACTTC
CDR3: CASSRFATPSEEQYF

V: TRBV7-9
J: TRBJ2-7
D: NA
length: 15
size: NA
DNA: TGTGCCAGCGCCCGCAGAAGGGACTCAGGGTTCGAGCAGTACTTC
CDR3: CASARRRDSGFEQYF

V: TRBV2
J: TRBJ1-2
D: NA
length: 15
size: NA
DNA: TGTGCCAGCAGTTATACCACTGACAGCAACTATGGCTACACCTTC
CDR3: CASSYTTDSNYGYTF

V: TRBV4-2
J: TRBJ2-1
D: TRBD2
length: 17
size: NA
DNA: TGTGCCAGCAGCTCTTATAACGAGCGGGGGGGACAAAATGAGCAGTTCTTC
CDR3: CASSSYNERGGQNEQFF

V: TRBV5-6
J: TRBJ2-5
D: NA
length: 14
size: NA
DNA: TGTGCCAGCATCCTAGGCCCATCCCGGGAGACCCAGTACTTC
CDR3: CASILGPSRETQYF

V: TRBV9
J: TRBJ2-2
D: NA
length: 15
size: NA
DNA: TGTGCCAGCAGCGTCGGGCACACGAACACCGGGGAGCTGTTTTTT
CDR3: CASSVGHTNTGELFF

V: TRBV5-1
J: TRBJ2-2
D: TRBD1
length: 16
size: few
DNA: TGCGCCAGCAGCACGGGACAGGGGAAAATGACCGGGGAGCTGTTTTTT
CDR3: CASSTGQGKMTGELFF

V: TRBV5-4
J: TRBJ2-5
D: NA
length: 15
size: few
DNA: TGTGCCAGCAGCCCGAAGCCCCCGTCCCAAGAGACCCAGTACTTC
CDR3: CASSPKPPSQETQYF

V: TRBV25-1
J: TRBJ1-2
D: NA
length: 12
size: NA
DNA: TGTGCCAGCAATTGGGGGTTGTATGGCTACACCTTC
CDR3: CASNWGLYGYTF

V: TRBV19
J: TRBJ1-5
D: NA
length: 15
size: NA
DNA: TGTGCCAGTAGTCCCGGGACCGATAGCAATCAGCCCCAGCATTTT
CDR3: CASSPGTDSNQPQHF

V: TRBV19
J: TRBJ2-1
D: NA
length: 14
size: NA
DNA: TGTGCCAGTAGTCCTCGGGACGGAGAGGGTGAGCAGTTCTTC
CDR3: CASSPRDGEGEQFF

V: TRBV6-5
J: TRBJ1-2
D: NA
length: 14
size: NA
DNA: TGTGCCAGCAGCCGAGGGGGGGGCATCAAGGGCTACACCTTC
CDR3: CASSRGGGIKGYTF

V: TRBV5-6
J: TRBJ1-2
D: NA
length: 14
size: NA
DNA: TGTGCCAGCAGCTTGGGGGCGCAGCACTATGGCTACACCTTC
CDR3: CASSLGAQHYGYTF

V: TRBV25-1
J: TRBJ2-7
D: NA
length: 13
size: NA
DNA: TGTGCCAGCAGAAGGGGGGGAGACTACGAGCAGTACTTC
CDR3: CASRRGGDYEQYF

V: TRBV27
J: TRBJ2-2
D: NA
length: 16
size: hyperexpanded
DNA: TGTGCCAGCAGTCGAAAACCTAATTTGAACACCGGGGAGCTGTTTTTT
CDR3: CASSRKPNLNTGELFF

V: TRBV4-1
J: TRBJ2-2
D: NA
length: 14
size: NA
DNA: TGCGCCAGCAGCCGGGACACCTACACCGGGGAGCTGTTTTTT
CDR3: CASSRDTYTGELFF

V: TRBV6-1
J: TRBJ1-5
D: NA
length: 15
size: NA
DNA: TGTGCCAGCAGAGCAGGAAGGGGCGCGGGACAGCCCCAGCATTTT
CDR3: CASRAGRGAGQPQHF

V: TRBV30
J: TRBJ1-1
D: TRBD1
length: 15
size: few
DNA: TGTGCCTGGAGCCAGACAGGGGGCATCCGCACTGAAGCTTTCTTT
CDR3: CAWSQTGGIRTEAFF

V: TRBV27
J: TRBJ2-7
D: TRBD2
length: 11
size: NA
DNA: TGTGCCAGCACTAGCGGCTACGAGCAGTACTTC
CDR3: CASTSGYEQYF

V: TRBV11-2
J: TRBJ2-2
D: NA
length: 18
size: NA
DNA: TGTGCCAGCAGCTTTCCACGAGGGGGACGTAGGGCGGCCGGGGAGCTGTTTTTT
CDR3: CASSFPRGGRRAAGELFF

V: TRBV28
J: TRBJ2-3
D: TRBD2
length: 16
size: once
DNA: TGTGCCAGCAGTCCAAGTGGACTAGGAGTCGCAGATACGCAGTATTTT
CDR3: CASSPSGLGVADTQYF

V: TRBV4-3
J: TRBJ1-4
D: TRBD1
length: 16
size: NA
DNA: TGCGCCAGCAGCCAAGAGAGGACAGGACACTATGAAAAACTGTTTTTT
CDR3: CASSQERTGHYEKLFF

V: TRBV5-1
J: TRBJ1-2
D: TRBD1
length: 13
size: few
DNA: TGCGCCAGCAGCGTGGACAGGGCAAATGGCTACACCTTC
CDR3: CASSVDRANGYTF

V: TRBV9
J: TRBJ1-6
D: NA
length: 15
size: once
DNA: TGTGCCAGCAGCGTAGAAGGGAAGATTAATTCACCCCTCCACTTT
CDR3: CASSVEGKINSPLHF

V: TRBV13
J: TRBJ2-1
D: NA
length: 16
size: NA
DNA: TGTGCCAGCAGCTCCCCCCCCGGGTCCAGGGACAATGAGCAGTTCTTC
CDR3: CASSSPPGSRDNEQFF

V: TRBV27
J: TRBJ1-2
D: NA
length: 14
size: few
DNA: TGTGCCAGCAGTTTAACAGGGTCTAACTATGGCTACACCTTC
CDR3: CASSLTGSNYGYTF

V: TRBV5-1
J: TRBJ1-5
D: TRBD1
length: 16
size: NA
DNA: TGCGCCAGCAGCTTGGCAGGGGGGGATAGCAATCAGCCCCAGCATTTT
CDR3: CASSLAGGDSNQPQHF

V: TRBV27
J: TRBJ1-1
D: NA
length: 14
size: NA
DNA: TGTGCCAGCAGTTTATGGGGCCTGAACACTGAAGCTTTCTTT
CDR3: CASSLWGLNTEAFF

V: TRBV4-2
J: TRBJ2-1
D: TRBD2
length: 15
size: NA
DNA: TGTGCCAGCAGCCAAGCCCGGACTAGCGGCAATGAGCAGTTCTTC
CDR3: CASSQARTSGNEQFF

V: TRBV7-9
J: TRBJ2-7
D: NA
length: 12
size: NA
DNA: TGTGCCAGCAGCTTGGTAGATAACGAGCAGTACTTC
CDR3: CASSLVDNEQYF

V: TRBV11-2
J: TRBJ2-7
D: NA
length: 13
size: NA
DNA: TGTGCCAGCAGCTCGCCCAGGGTAACCGAGCAGTACTTC
CDR3: CASSSPRVTEQYF

V: TRBV5-6
J: TRBJ2-2
D: TRBD2
length: 17
size: NA
DNA: TGTGCCAGCAGCCCTCCTGGTGCGGGGGCGAACACCGGGGAGCTGTTTTTT
CDR3: CASSPPGAGANTGELFF

V: TRBV9
J: TRBJ2-5
D: NA
length: 15
size: NA
DNA: TGTGCCAGCAGCGTAGGGTCGGTTGTCCAAGAGACCCAGTACTTC
CDR3: CASSVGSVVQETQYF

V: TRBV11-2
J: TRBJ2-5
D: TRBD1
length: 15
size: NA
DNA: TGTGCCAGCAGCTTCTGGACAGGGGGAGTGGAGACCCAGTACTTC
CDR3: CASSFWTGGVETQYF

V: TRBV2
J: TRBJ2-7
D: TRBD2
length: 13
size: NA
DNA: TGTGCCAGCAGTGCAGGGACTATTGCCGAGCAGTACTTC
CDR3: CASSAGTIAEQYF

V: TRBV5-1
J: TRBJ1-3
D: TRBD1
length: 17
size: NA
DNA: TGCGCCAGCAGCCTCGGACAGGCGAAAGTAACTGGAAACACCATATATTTT
CDR3: CASSLGQAKVTGNTIYF

V: TRBV27
J: TRBJ2-2
D: NA
length: 16
size: NA
DNA: TGTGCCAGCAGCCAACCTCGGATTCGGGATACCGGGGAGCTGTTTTTT
CDR3: CASSQPRIRDTGELFF

V: TRBV30
J: TRBJ1-2
D: NA
length: 15
size: NA
DNA: TGTGCCTGGAGTGCGGGCGGGGATACGGAGGGAGGCTACACCTTC
CDR3: CAWSAGGDTEGGYTF

V: TRBV6-5
J: TRBJ1-2
D: TRBD1
length: 13
size: NA
DNA: TGTGCCAGCAGGGGGACAGGCTCCTATGGCTACACCTTC
CDR3: CASRGTGSYGYTF

V: TRBV10-3
J: TRBJ1-4
D: NA
length: 11
size: NA
DNA: TGTGCCATCAGTGAGGGGGAAAAACTGTTTTTT
CDR3: CAISEGEKLFF

V: TRBV19
J: TRBJ1-5
D: NA
length: 16
size: NA
DNA: TGTGCCAGTAGTATACTTCTACAGAAGGGCAATCAGCCCCAGCATTTT
CDR3: CASSILLQKGNQPQHF

V: TRBV6-5
J: TRBJ1-1
D: NA
length: 14
size: NA
DNA: TGTGCCAGCAGTTACTCGGGGGAGGACACTGAAGCTTTCTTT
CDR3: CASSYSGEDTEAFF

V: TRBV27
J: TRBJ2-5
D: NA
length: 11
size: once
DNA: TGTGCCAGCAGCCTGGGGGAGACCCAGTACTTC
CDR3: CASSLGETQYF